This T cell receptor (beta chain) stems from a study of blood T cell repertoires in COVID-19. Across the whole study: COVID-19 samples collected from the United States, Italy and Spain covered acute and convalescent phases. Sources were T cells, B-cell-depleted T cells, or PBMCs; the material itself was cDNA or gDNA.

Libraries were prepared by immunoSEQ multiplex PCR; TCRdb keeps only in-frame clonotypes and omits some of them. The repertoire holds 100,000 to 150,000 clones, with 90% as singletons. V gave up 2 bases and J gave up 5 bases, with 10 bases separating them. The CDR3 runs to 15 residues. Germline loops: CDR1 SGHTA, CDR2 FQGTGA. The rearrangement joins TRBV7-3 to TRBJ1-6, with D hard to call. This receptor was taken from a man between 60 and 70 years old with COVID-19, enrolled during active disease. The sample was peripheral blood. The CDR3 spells CASSLDGVNNSPLHF. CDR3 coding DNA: TGTGCCAGCAGCTTAGACGGGGTCAATAATTCACCCCTCCACTTT. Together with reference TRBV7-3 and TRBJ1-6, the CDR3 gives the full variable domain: GAGVSQTPSNKVTEKGKYVELRCDPISGHTALYWYRQSLGQGPEFLIYFQGTGAADDSGLPNDRFFAVRPEGSVSTLKIQRTERGDSAVYLCASSLDGVNNSPLHFGNGTRLTVT.